Listed below are T cell receptor beta chains from one sample, sequenced in a study of cytomegalovirus exposure and HLA in healthy donors. TCRdb keeps only in-frame clones here, not all; method: immunoSEQ multiplex PCR. The sample yields 90,000 to 140,000 clones, 83% seen once. The sample comprised PBMCs. These TCRs come from a man younger than 35 in good health and CMV-seronegative. CDR3s include the opening cysteine and the closing phenylalanine or tryptophan. A D gene is named only where the DNA matches it firmly. Some rows mark clone size as missing; the rest say once, few, many or name a class of expanded clone.

>.|TRBJ1-1|TRBV5-1|.
TGCGCCAGCAGCTTGGACAGGGCCAACACTGAAGCTTTCTTT
CASSLDRANTEAFF
>.|TRBJ2-7|TRBV5-1|.
TGCGCCAGCAGCCCCTGGGCCTCGAGCTCCTACGAGCAGTACTTC
CASSPWASSSYEQYF
>.|TRBJ1-1|TRBV5-1|TRBD1
TGCGCCAGCAGCGTCGGACAGGGGGCCATGAACACTGAAGCTTTCTTT
CASSVGQGAMNTEAFF
>.|TRBJ1-1|TRBV23-1|.
TGCGCCAGCAGTCAAAAAGGTTATGGACTGGAGAACACTGAAGCTTTCTTT
CASSQKGYGLENTEAFF
>.|TRBJ2-7|TRBV28|.
TGTGCCACTACCTGGGCAGGCGATCTTTCCTACGAGCAGTACTTC
CATTWAGDLSYEQYF
>.|TRBJ1-1|TRBV27|.
TGTGCCAGCAGTTTCAGGGAAAACACTGAAGCTTTCTTT
CASSFRENTEAFF
>once|TRBJ2-2|TRBV27|.
TGTGCCAGCACTATGAGGTCTACCGGGGAGCTGTTTTTT
CASTMRSTGELFF
>.|TRBJ1-3|TRBV12-1|.
TGTGCCAGCGGCGAGATAGGGCCCCGGAGGTTT
CASGEIGPRRF
>.|TRBJ2-2|TRBV5-1|.
TGCGCCAGCAGCGAGCTTAACACCGGGGAGCTGTTTTTT
CASSELNTGELFF
>.|TRBJ2-2|TRBV9|TRBD2
TGTGCCAGCAGCGTAGAGCGGGGGAGCGGGGAGCTGTTTTTT
CASSVERGSGELFF
>.|TRBJ1-2|TRBV9|.
TGTGCCAGCAGCGTAGAGGAGCAAGGGAGTAACTATGGCTACACCTTC
CASSVEEQGSNYGYTF
>.|TRBJ2-4|TRBV27|.
TGTGCCAGCAGTTTACGGGGAAACATTCAGTACTTC
CASSLRGNIQYF
>.|TRBJ1-1|TRBV27|TRBD1
TGTGCCAGCAGCCCCACCCCACGGACAGGGCGAACTGAAGCTTTCTTT
CASSPTPRTGRTEAFF
>.|TRBJ2-4|TRBV5-4|TRBD1
TGTGCCAGCAGCTGGAGACAGGGGGCCAAAAACATTCAGTACTTC
CASSWRQGAKNIQYF